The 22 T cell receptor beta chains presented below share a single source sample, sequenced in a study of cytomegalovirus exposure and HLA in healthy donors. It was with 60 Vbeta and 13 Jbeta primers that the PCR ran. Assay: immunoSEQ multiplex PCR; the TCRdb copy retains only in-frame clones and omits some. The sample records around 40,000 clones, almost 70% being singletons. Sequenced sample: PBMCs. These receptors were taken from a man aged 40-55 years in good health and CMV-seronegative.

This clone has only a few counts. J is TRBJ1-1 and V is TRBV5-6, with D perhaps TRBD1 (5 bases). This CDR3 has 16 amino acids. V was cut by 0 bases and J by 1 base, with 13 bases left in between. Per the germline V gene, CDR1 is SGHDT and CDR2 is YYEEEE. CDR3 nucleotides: TGTGCCAGCAGCTTGGAGGCAGGGAATTGGAACACTGAAGCTTTCTTT. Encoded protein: CASSLEAGNWNTEAFF.

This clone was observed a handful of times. The CDR3 protein is CASSAGGGRPGTEAFF. CDR3 nucleotide sequence: TGTGCCAGCAGCGCGGGGGGGGGCCGACCCGGCACTGAAGCTTTCTTT. The chain combines TRBV13 with TRBJ1-1, with a possible D match to TRBD1 (6 bases). This CDR3 comprises 16 residues. Germline V CDR1 and CDR2: PRHDT, FYEKMQ (reference sequence). V was cut by 5 bases and J by 4 bases, with 20 bases left in between.

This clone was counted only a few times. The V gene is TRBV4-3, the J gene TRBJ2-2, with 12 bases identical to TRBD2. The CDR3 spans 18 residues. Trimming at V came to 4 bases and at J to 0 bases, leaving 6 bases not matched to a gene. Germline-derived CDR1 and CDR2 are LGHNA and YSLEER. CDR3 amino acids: CASSLTSGGLPNTGELFF. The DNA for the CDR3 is TGCGCCAGCAGCCTCACTAGCGGGGGGCTACCGAACACCGGGGAGCTGTTTTTT.

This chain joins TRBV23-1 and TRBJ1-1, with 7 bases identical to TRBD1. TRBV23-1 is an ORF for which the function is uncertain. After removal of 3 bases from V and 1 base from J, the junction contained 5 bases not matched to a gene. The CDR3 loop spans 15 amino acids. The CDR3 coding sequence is TGCGCCAGCAGTCATGGGGACAGCCCGAACACTGAAGCTTTCTTT. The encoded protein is CASSHGDSPNTEAFF.

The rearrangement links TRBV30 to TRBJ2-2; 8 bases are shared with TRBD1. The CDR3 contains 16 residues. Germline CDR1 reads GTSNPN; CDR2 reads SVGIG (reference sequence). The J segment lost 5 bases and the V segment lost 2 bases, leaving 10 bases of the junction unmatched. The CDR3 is CAWSPQRTGRTGELFF. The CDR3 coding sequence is TGTGCCTGGAGTCCCCAACGGACAGGGAGAACCGGGGAGCTGTTTTTT.

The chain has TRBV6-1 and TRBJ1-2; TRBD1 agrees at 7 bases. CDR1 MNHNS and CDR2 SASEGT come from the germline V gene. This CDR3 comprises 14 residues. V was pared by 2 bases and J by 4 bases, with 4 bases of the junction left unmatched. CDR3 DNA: TGTGCCAGCAGTGAAAGCTCAGGGGGCTATGGCTACACCTTC. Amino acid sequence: CASSESSGGYGYTF.

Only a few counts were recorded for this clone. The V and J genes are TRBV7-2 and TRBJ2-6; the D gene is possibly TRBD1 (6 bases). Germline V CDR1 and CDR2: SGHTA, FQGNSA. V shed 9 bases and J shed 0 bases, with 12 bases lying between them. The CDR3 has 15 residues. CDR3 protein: CARSMGASGANVLTF. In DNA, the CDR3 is TGTGCCAGATCGATGGGGGCCTCTGGGGCCAACGTCCTGACTTTC. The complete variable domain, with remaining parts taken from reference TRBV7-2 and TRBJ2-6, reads GAGVSQSPSNKVTEKGKDVELRCDPISGHTALYWYRQSLGQGLEFLIYFQGNSAPDKSGLPSDRFSAERTGGSVSTLTIQRTQQEDSAVYLCARSMGASGANVLTFGAGSRLTVL.

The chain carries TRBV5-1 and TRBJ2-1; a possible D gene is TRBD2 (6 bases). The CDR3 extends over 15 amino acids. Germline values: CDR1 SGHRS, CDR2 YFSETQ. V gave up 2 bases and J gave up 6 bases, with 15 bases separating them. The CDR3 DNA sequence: TGCGCCAGCAGCTTCGAGGTAACTAGCCGCAATGAGCAGTTCTTC. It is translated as CASSFEVTSRNEQFF.

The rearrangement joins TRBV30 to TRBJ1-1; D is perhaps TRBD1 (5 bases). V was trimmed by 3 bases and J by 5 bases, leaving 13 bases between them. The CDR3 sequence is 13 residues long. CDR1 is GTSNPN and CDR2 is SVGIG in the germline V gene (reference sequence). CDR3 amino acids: CAWSPQGWTEAFF. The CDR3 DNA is TGTGCCTGGAGCCCGCAGGGTTGGACTGAAGCTTTCTTT.

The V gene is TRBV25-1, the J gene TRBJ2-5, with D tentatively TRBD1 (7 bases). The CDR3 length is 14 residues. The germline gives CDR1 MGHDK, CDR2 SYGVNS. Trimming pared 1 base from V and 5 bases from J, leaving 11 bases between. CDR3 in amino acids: CASSEFRGVETQYF. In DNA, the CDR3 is TGTGCCAGCAGTGAATTCAGGGGGGTTGAGACCCAGTACTTC.

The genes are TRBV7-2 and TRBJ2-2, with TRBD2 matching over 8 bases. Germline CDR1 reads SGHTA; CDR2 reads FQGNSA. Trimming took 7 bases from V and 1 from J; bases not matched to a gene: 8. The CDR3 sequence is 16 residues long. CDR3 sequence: CASNSHGGENTGELFF. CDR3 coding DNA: TGTGCCAGCAACTCTCACGGGGGGGAGAACACCGGGGAGCTGTTTTTT.

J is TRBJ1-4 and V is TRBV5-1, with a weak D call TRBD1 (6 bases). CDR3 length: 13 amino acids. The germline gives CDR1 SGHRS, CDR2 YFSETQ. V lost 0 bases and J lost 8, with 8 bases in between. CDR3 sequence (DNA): TGCGCCAGCAGCTTGGGCCAGGGGGAAAAACTGTTTTTT. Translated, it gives CASSLGQGEKLFF.

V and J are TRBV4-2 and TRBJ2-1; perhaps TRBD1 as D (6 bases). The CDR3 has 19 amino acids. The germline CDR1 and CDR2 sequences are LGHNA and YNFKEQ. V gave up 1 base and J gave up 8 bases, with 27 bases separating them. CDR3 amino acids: CASSQVIESQGTTFDEQFF. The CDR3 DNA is TGTGCCAGCAGCCAAGTTATAGAGTCACAGGGCACCACTTTCGATGAGCAGTTCTTC.

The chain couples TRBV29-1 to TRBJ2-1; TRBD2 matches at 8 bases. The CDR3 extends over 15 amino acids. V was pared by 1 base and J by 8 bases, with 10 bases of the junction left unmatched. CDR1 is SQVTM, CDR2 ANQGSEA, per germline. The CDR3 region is CSVEAGGAPLHEQFF. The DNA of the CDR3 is TGCAGCGTTGAAGCCGGGGGGGCCCCTCTTCATGAGCAGTTCTTC.

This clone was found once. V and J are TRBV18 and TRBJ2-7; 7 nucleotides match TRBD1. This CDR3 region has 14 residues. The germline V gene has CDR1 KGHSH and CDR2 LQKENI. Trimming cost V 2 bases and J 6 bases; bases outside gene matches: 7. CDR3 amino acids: CASSPGGQVREQYF. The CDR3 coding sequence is TGTGCCAGCTCACCAGGTGGACAGGTGCGCGAGCAGTACTTC. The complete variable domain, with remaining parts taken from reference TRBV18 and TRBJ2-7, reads NAGVMQNPRHLVRRRGQEARLRCSPMKGHSHVYWYRQLPEEGLKFMVYLQKENIIDESGMPKERFSAEFPKEGPSILRIQQVVRGDSAAYFCASSPGGQVREQYFGPGTRLTVT.

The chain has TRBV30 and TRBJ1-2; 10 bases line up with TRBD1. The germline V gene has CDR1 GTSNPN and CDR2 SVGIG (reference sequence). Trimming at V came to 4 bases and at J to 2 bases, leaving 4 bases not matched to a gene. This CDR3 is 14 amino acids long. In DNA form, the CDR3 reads TGTGCCTGGACCCCGGACAGGGGGAACTATGGCTACACCTTC. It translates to CAWTPDRGNYGYTF.

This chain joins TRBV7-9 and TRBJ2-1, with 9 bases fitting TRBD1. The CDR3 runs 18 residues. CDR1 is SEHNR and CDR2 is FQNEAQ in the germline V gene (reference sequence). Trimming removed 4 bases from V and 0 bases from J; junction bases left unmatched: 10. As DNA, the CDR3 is TGTGCCAGCAGCTCCGGGACAGGGATCGTTTTCTCCTACAATGAGCAGTTCTTC. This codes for CASSSGTGIVFSYNEQFF.

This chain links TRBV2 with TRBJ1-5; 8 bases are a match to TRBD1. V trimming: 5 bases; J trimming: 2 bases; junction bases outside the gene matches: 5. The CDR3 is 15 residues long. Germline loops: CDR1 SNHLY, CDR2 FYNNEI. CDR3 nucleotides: TGTGCCAGCAGTTTGGACAGGGAGGGCAATCAGCCCCAGCATTTT. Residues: CASSLDREGNQPQHF.

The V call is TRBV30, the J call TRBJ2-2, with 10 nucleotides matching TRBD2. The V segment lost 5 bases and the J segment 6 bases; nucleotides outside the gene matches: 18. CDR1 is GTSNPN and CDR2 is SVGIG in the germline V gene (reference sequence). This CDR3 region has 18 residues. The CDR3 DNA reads TGTGCCTGGGGGGCCGGGTCTAGCGGGGGATCTTGGCCCGGGGAGCTGTTTTTT. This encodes CAWGAGSSGGSWPGELFF.

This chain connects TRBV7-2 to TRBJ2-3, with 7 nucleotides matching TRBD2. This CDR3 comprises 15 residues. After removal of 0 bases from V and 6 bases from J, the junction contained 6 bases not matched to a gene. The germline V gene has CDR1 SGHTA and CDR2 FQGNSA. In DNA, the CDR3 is TGTGCCAGCAGCTTAGCGATGGGCGGGGGTGATACGCAGTATTTT. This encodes CASSLAMGGGDTQYF.

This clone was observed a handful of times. CDR3 loop: CASSPGTGETEAFF. CDR3 coding DNA: TGTGCCAGCTCACCAGGGACAGGGGAAACTGAAGCTTTCTTT. The chain employs TRBV18 and TRBJ1-1, with TRBD1 matching over 10 bases. The CDR3 consists of 14 residues. V shed 2 bases and J 5 bases; nucleotides not matched to a gene: 2. Germline V gives CDR1 KGHSH, CDR2 LQKENI.

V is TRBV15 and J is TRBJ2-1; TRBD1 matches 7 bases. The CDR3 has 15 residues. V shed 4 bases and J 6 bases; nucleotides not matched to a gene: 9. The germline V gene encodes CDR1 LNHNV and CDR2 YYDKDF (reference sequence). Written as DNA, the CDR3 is TGTGCCACCAGCACCGACTGGGCAGGGGGCAATGAGCAGTTCTTC. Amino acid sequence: CATSTDWAGGNEQFF.